The present T cell receptor (beta chain) was sequenced within a study of T cell repertoires in cytomegalovirus infection. MiXCR, applied by TCRdb to the reads, yields one record per CDR3 protein. The sample lists approximately 250,000 distinct CDR3 sequences, 6% to 8% occurring once. At least ten counts were recorded for this clonotype. This receptor was identified in a human donor in good health (CMV status not recorded). Some clones in this sample may be carry-over from other donors' samples. Specimen: PBMCs.

The CDR3 coding sequence is TGTGCCTGGGACGGGGGGAAACATCAGCCCCAGCATTTT. Amino acid sequence: CAWDGGKHQPQHF. The J gene is TRBJ1-5, the V gene TRBV30; weak D call: TRBD1 (5 bases). V lost 5 bases and J lost 5, with 13 bases in between. Germline CDR1 reads GTSNPN; CDR2 reads SVGIG (reference sequence). The CDR3 is made up of 13 amino acids.